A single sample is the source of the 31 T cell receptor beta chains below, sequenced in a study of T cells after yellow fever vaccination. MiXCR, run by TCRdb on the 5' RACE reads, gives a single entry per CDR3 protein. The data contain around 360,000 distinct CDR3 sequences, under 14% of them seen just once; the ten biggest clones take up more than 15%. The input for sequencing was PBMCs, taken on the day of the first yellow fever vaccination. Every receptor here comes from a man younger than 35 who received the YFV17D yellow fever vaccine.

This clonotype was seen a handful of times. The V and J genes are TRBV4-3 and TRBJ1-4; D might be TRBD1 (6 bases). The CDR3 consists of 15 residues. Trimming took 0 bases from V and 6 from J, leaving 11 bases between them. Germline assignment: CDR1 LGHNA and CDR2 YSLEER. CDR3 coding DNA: TGCGCCAGCAGCCAAGATTCGTACAGGGATGAAAAACTGTTTTTT. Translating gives CASSQDSYRDEKLFF.

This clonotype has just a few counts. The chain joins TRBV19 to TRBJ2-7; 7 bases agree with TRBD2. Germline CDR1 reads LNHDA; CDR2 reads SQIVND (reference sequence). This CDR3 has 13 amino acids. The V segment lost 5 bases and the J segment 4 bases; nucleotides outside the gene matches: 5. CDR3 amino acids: CASSLREGYEQYF. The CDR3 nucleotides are TGTGCCAGTAGTCTCAGGGAGGGTTACGAGCAGTACTTC.

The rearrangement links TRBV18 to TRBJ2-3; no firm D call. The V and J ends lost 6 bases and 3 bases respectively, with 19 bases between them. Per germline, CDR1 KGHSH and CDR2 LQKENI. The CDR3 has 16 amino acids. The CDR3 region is CASSPQDIHWTDTQYF. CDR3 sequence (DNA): TGTGCCAGCTCTCCCCAGGATATCCATTGGACAGATACGCAGTATTTT.

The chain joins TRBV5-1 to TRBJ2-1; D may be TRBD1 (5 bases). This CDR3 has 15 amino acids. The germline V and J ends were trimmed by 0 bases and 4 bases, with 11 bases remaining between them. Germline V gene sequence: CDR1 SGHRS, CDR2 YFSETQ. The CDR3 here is CASSLEQGQYNEQFF. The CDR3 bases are TGCGCCAGCAGCTTGGAGCAGGGTCAGTACAATGAGCAGTTCTTC.

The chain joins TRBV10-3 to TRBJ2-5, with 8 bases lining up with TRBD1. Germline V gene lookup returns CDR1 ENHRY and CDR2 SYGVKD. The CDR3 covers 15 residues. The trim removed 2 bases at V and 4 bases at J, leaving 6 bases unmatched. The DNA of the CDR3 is TGTGCCATCAGTGAGCCGGACAGGGTTGGAGAGACCCAGTACTTC. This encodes CAISEPDRVGETQYF.

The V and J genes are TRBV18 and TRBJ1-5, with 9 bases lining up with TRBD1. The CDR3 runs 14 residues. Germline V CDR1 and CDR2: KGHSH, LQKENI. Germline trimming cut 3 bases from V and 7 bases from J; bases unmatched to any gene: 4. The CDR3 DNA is TGTGCCAGCTCACCTACAGGGGGCCAGCAGCCCCAGCATTTT. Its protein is CASSPTGGQQPQHF.

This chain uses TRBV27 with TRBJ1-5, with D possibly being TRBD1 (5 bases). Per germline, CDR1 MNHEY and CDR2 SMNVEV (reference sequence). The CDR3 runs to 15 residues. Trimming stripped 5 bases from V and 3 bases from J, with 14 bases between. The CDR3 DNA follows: TGTGCCAGCAGTCCTCAAGGGGATTTCAATCAGCCCCAGCATTTT. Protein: CASSPQGDFNQPQHF.

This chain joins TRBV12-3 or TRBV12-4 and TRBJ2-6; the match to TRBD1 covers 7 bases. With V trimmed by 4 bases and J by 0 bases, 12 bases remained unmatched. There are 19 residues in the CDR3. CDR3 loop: CASSSPDRLFHSGANVLTF. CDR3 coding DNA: TGTGCCAGCAGTTCCCCGGACAGGCTCTTTCACTCTGGGGCCAACGTCCTGACTTTC.

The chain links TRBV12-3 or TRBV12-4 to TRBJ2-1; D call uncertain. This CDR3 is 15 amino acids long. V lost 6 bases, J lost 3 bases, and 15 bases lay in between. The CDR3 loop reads CASSLRRIYYNEQFF. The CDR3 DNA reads TGTGCCAGCAGCCTACGCCGGATTTACTACAATGAGCAGTTCTTC.

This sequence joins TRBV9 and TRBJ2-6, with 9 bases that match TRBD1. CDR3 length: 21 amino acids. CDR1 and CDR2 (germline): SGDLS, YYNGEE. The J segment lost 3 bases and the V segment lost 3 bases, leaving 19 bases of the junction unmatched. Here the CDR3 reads CASSAPSIGPGQGGGANVLTF. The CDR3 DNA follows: TGTGCCAGCAGCGCGCCTTCAATTGGCCCGGGACAGGGCGGTGGGGCCAACGTCCTGACTTTC.

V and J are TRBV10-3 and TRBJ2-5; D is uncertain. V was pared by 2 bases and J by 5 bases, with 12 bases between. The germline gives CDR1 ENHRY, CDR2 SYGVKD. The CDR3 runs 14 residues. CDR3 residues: CAISEDVVRETQYF. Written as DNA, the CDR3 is TGTGCCATCAGTGAGGATGTGGTCCGGGAGACCCAGTACTTC.

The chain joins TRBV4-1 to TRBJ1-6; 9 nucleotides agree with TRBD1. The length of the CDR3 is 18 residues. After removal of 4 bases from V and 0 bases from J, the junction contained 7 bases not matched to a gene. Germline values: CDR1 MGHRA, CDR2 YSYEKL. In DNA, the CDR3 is TGCGCCAGCAGCCCGGCCCCACAGGGGGCCTCCTATAATTCACCCCTCCACTTT. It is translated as CASSPAPQGASYNSPLHF.

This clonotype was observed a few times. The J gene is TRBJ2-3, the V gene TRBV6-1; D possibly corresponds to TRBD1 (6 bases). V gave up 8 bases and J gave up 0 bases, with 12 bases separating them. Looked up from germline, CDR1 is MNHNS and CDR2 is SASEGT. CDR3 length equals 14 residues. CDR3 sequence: CASRWTASTDTQYF. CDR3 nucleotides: TGTGCCAGCCGGTGGACAGCTAGCACAGATACGCAGTATTTT.

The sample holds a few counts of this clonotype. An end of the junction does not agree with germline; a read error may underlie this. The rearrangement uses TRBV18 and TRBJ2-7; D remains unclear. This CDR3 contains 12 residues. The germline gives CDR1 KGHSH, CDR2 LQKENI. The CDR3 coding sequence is TGTGCCAGCTCATCACCGGAAAACGAGCAGTACTTC. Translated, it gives CASSSPENEQYF.

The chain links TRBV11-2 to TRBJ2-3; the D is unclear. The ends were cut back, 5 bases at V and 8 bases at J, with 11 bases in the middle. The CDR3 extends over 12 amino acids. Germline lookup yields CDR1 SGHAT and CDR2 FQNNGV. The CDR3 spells CASSPSARTQYF. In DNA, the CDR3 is TGTGCCAGCAGCCCGAGCGCGCGTACGCAGTATTTT. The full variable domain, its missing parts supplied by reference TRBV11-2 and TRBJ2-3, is EAGVAQSPRYKIIEKRQSVAFWCNPISGHATLYWYQQILGQGPKLLIQFQNNGVVDDSQLPKDRFSAERLKGVDSTLKIQPAKLEDSAVYLCASSPSARTQYFGPGTRLTVL.

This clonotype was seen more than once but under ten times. This CDR3 is CASSLAPSGGQETQYF. In DNA form, the CDR3 reads TGCGCCAGCAGCTTGGCGCCTAGCGGGGGGCAAGAGACCCAGTACTTC. This rearrangement joins TRBV5-1 to TRBJ2-5, with TRBD2 matching over 11 bases. After removal of 0 bases from V and 2 bases from J, the junction contained 3 bases not matched to a gene. Germline CDR1 is SGHRS and CDR2 is YFSETQ. This CDR3 region has 16 residues.

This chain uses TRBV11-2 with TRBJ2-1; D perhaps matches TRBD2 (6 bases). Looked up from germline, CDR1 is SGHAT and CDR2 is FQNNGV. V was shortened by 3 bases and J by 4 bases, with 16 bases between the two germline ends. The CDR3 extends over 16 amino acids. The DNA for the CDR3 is TGTGCCAGCAGCTTCGACTCCGGACTAAGGTACAATGAGCAGTTCTTC. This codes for CASSFDSGLRYNEQFF.

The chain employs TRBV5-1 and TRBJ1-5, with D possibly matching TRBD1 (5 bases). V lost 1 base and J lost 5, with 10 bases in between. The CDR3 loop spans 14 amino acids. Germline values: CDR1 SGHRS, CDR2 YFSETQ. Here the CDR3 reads CASSLFPGDQPQHF. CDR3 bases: TGCGCCAGCAGCTTGTTTCCGGGGGATCAGCCCCAGCATTTT. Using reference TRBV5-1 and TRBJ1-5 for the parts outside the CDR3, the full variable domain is KAGVTQTPRYLIKTRGQQVTLSCSPISGHRSVSWYQQTPGQGLQFLFEYFSETQRNKGNFPGRFSGRQFSNSRSEMNVSTLELGDSALYLCASSLFPGDQPQHFGDGTRLSIL.

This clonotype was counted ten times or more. The DNA of the CDR3 is TGTGCCAGCAGCCCCCGACAGGTTCGCTCTGGAAACACCATATATTTT. It codes for CASSPRQVRSGNTIYF. This chain links TRBV7-2 with TRBJ1-3, with D maybe TRBD1 (6 bases). Trimming pared 5 bases from V and 0 bases from J, leaving 14 bases between. The CDR3 length is 16 residues. CDR1 SGHTA and CDR2 FQGNSA come from the germline V gene.

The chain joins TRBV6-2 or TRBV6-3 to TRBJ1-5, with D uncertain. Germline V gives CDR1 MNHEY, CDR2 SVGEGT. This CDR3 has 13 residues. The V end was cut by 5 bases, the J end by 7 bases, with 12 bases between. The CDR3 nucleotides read TGTGCCAGCAGTCGGAGAAGTGAACAGCCCCAGCATTTT. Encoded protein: CASSRRSEQPQHF.

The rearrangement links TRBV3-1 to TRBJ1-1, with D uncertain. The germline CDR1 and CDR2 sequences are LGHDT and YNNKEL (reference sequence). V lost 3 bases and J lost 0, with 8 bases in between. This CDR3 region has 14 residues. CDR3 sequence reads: CASSQLRMNTEAFF. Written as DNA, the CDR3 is TGTGCCAGCAGCCAGTTACGGATGAACACTGAAGCTTTCTTT.

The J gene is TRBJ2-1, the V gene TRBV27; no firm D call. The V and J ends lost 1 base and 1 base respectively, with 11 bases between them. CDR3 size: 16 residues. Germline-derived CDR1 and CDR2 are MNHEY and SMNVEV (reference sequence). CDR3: CASSLWFQTSYNEQFF. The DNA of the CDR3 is TGTGCCAGCAGTTTATGGTTTCAGACGTCCTACAATGAGCAGTTCTTC.

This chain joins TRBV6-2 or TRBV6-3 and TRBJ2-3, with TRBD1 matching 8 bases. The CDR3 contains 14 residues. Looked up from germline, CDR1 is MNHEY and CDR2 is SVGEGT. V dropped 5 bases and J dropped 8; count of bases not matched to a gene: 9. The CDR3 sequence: CASSPPRDRTTQYF. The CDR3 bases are TGTGCCAGCAGTCCCCCGCGGGACAGGACTACGCAGTATTTT.

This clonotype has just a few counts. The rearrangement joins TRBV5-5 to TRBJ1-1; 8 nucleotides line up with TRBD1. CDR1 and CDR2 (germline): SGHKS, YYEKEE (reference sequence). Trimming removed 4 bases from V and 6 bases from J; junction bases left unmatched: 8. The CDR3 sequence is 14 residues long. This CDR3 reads CASSQLGTGSEAFF. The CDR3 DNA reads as TGTGCCAGCAGCCAACTAGGGACAGGCTCTGAAGCTTTCTTT.

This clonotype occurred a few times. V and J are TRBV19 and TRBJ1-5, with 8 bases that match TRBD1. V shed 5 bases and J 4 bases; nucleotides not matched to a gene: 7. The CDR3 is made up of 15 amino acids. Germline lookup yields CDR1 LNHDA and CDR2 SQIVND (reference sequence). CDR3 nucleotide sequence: TGTGCCAGTAGTGGAACAGGGGGACTTAATCAGCCCCAGCATTTT. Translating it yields CASSGTGGLNQPQHF.

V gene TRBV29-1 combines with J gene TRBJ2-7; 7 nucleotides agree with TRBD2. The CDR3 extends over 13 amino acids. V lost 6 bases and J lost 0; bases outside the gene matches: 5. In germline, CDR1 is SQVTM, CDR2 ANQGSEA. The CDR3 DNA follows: TGCAGCGTAGCGGGACCCGCCTCCTACGAGCAGTACTTC. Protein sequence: CSVAGPASYEQYF.

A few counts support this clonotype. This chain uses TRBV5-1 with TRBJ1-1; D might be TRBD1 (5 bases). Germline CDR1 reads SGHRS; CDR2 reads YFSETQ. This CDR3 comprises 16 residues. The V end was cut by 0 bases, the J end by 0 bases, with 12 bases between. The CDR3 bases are TGCGCCAGCAGCTTGGATCCCGACAGAATGAACACTGAAGCTTTCTTT. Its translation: CASSLDPDRMNTEAFF.

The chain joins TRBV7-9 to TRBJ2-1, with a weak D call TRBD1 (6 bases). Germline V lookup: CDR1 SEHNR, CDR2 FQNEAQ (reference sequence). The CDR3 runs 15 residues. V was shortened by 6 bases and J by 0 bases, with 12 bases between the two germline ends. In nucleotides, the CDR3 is TGTGCCAGCAGGCTTCAGGGGACCTCCTACAATGAGCAGTTCTTC. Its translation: CASRLQGTSYNEQFF. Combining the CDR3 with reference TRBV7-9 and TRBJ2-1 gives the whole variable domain DTGVSQNPRHKITKRGQNVTFRCDPISEHNRLYWYRQTLGQGPEFLTYFQNEAQLEKSRLLSDRFSAERPKGSFSTLEIQRTEQGDSAMYLCASRLQGTSYNEQFFGPGTRLTVL.

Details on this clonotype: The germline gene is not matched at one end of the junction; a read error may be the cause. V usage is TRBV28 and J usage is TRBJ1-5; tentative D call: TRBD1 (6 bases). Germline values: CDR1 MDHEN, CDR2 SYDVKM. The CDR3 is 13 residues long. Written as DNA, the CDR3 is TGTGCCAGCAGTGTACTCGGGGCAACAGGGTCCATATTT. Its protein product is CASSVLGATGSIF. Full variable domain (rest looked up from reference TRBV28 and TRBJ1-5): DVKVTQSSRYLVKRTGEKVFLECVQDMDHENMFWYRQDPGLGLRLIYFSYDVKMKEKGDIPEGYSVSREKKERFSLILESASTNQTSMYLCASSVLGATGSIFGDGTRLSIL.

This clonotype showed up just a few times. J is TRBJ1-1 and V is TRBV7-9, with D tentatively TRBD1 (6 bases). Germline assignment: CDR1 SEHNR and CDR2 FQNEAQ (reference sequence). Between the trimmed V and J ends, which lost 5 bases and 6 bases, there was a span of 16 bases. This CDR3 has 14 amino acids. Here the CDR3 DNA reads TGTGCCAGCAGCGAAAGGACCAGGGGTTCTGAAGCTTTCTTT. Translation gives CASSERTRGSEAFF.

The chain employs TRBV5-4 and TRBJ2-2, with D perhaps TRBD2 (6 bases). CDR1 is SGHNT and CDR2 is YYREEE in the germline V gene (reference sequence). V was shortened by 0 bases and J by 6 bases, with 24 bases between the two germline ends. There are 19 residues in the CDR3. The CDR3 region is CASSLGWRGPGSAAGELFF. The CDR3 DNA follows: TGTGCCAGCAGCTTGGGGTGGAGGGGCCCGGGGTCCGCAGCCGGGGAGCTGTTTTTT.